This T cell receptor beta chain was captured by sequencing in a study of blood T cell repertoires in COVID-19 (dated by TCRdb to 2020 to 2022). Concerning the study at large: Recovered participants in ImmuneRACE Cohort 3 were defined by two consecutive negative NP/OP PCR tests, clearance by a healthcare professional, or resolution of symptoms. Samples from collaborators originated in the United States, Italy and Spain and spanned both the acute and convalescent phases of COVID-19. The prospective study material was composed of cDNA or gDNA derived from T cells, B-cell-depleted T cells, or PBMCs. The dataset comprised deeply sampled blood TCRbeta repertoires from subjects exposed to, actively infected with, or recovered from COVID-19. The repertoires were released in a freely available public database intended as a resource for research on the immune response to SARS-CoV-2. Samples came from the ongoing ImmuneRACE study (first 160 participants) plus 1,254 subjects from 6 global collaborators. A de-identified subject ID, COVID-19 status, age in years and sex were almost always included in the sample metadata. Where HLA class I and class II types were available, the types were taken from metadata supplied by the sample provider, not from assay-based typing. What the research found in general, with its limitations: Clinical and demographic metadata were provided uncurated, with the amount varying by source and participant.

CDR3 length: 12 amino acids, cysteine to phenylalanine. Here the CDR3 DNA is all that survives: 36 bases in frame from base 1. Trimming takes 4 bases from V and 6 bases from J, and the germline ends sit 10 bases apart. The CDR1 and CDR2 encoded by the germline V gene (reference sequence) are LNHDA and SQIVND. In the prospective study, participants were about 18 to 95 years old, resided in fewer than 25 geographic areas of the United States, and were enrolled through a virtual design. In the prospective study, participants were assigned to cohorts based on the clinical history participants reported in a screening survey and a study questionnaire. In the prospective study, whole blood, serum and a nasopharyngeal or oropharyngeal swab were collected from each participant by mobile phlebotomists. Additional blood draws and questionnaires over an approximately 2-month period could optionally be provided by prospective study participants. Blood samples from the prospective study were shipped frozen or at room temperature prior to DNA extraction.

In the case of this clone: Its antigen has not been determined. Nothing much larger sits one base from this clone, and base qualities are not available.

The immunoSEQ Assay, a bias-controlled multiplex PCR, was used to amplify TCRbeta CDR3 regions from genomic DNA. Turning to the authors' computational methods: Nucleated cell counts per sample were estimated from amplification of reference gene primers within the assay. Sequence reads were collapsed and filtered to measure the absolute abundance of every unique TCRbeta CDR3 rearrangement. For each sample, productive Simpson clonality was calculated as the square root of Simpson's diversity index across productive rearrangements. Held by TCRdb, this immuneACCESS table contains in-frame sequences only and omits some clones. Under half of the omission traces to an unresolved V gene where checked; the cause of the rest is unknown. D and trimming were read from the DNA, whereas the V and J calls and clone size are those reported in that table. The sample data list a few hundred thousand clones, and around nine tenths of these were observed just once. More than 7% of the sample lies in the top ten.

The TCR comes from a man between 25 and 39 years old in a cohort exposed to, infected with or recovered from COVID-19 (not recorded which). This chain is built from TRBV19 and TRBJ2-7; the D gene lacks a confident call. Sequenced material: PBMCs or T cells enriched from blood (not recorded which). The CDR3 sequence is CASSNHPGEQYF. The sequenced DNA: TGTGCCAGTAGTAACCACCCGGGCGAGCAGTACTTC.